This is a list of T cell receptor beta chains from one sample in a study of blood T cell repertoires in COVID-19. Produced via immunoSEQ multiplex PCR; TCRdb's table is partial and in-frame only. The repertoire holds fewer than 450,000 clones, with over 75% as singletons. The specimen sequenced was PBMCs or T cells enriched from blood (not recorded which). The receptors come from a woman in her 30s who had recovered from COVID-19. The CDR3 runs from the conserved cysteine through the conserved F or W. A D gene is named only where the DNA matches it firmly. Clone size is stated in some rows and not others, as once, few, many or a class when expanded.

>.|TRBV30|TRBJ1-1|once|13
CALHSEAEPEAFF
TGTGCCTTACACTCCGAGGCGGAACCTGAAGCTTTCTTT
>TRBD2|TRBV24-1|TRBJ2-5|.|17
CATSDPSPGQRGKTQYF
TGTGCCACCAGTGATCCCTCCCCCGGCCAGCGGGGGAAGACCCAGTACTTC
>TRBD1|TRBV6-1|TRBJ2-7|.|16
CASSETRDRDRYEQYF
TGTGCCAGCAGTGAGACGAGAGACAGGGATCGTTACGAGCAGTACTTC
>.|TRBV6-5|TRBJ1-1|few|13
CASSGTGSTEAFF
TGTGCCAGCAGCGGAACAGGGAGCACTGAAGCTTTCTTT
>.|TRBV2|TRBJ1-5|.|13
CASTETSNQPQHF
TGTGCCAGCACCGAGACAAGCAATCAGCCCCAGCATTTT
>.|TRBV28|TRBJ1-4|.|14
CASSSPGNEEKLFF
TGTGCCAGCAGTTCCCCCGGGAACGAGGAAAAACTGTTTTTT
>.|TRBV27|TRBJ2-3|few|15
CASSQSDPGRNTQYF
TGTGCCAGCAGTCAGTCGGACCCCGGGAGAAATACGCAGTATTTT
>TRBD1|TRBV27|TRBJ2-7|.|14
CASTSWEGGDEQYF
TGTGCCAGCACCTCTTGGGAAGGGGGCGACGAGCAGTACTTC
>.|TRBV28|TRBJ1-2|.|12
CASSLNRVGYTF
TGTGCCAGCAGTTTAAACAGGGTCGGCTACACCTTC
>TRBD2|TRBV30|TRBJ2-1|.|16
CAWTLAGLSSYNEQFF
TGTGCCTGGACCCTAGCGGGGTTGAGCTCCTACAATGAGCAGTTCTTC
>TRBD1|TRBV19|TRBJ2-2|.|15
CASSTDRANTGELFF
TGTGCCAGTAGTACGGACAGGGCGAACACCGGGGAGCTGTTTTTT
>TRBD1|TRBV7-9|TRBJ2-1|.|16
CASSPTAGQGLNEQFF
TGTGCCAGCAGCCCGACGGCTGGACAGGGGTTGAATGAGCAGTTCTTC
>.|TRBV6-2/TRBV6-3|TRBJ1-1|.|11
CASSFDTEAFF
TGTGCCAGCAGTTTCGACACTGAAGCTTTCTTT
>.|TRBV5-6|TRBJ2-1|few|15
CASTPRPSSYNEQFF
TGTGCCAGCACCCCCCGTCCGAGCTCCTACAATGAGCAGTTCTTC
>TRBD2|TRBV7-8|TRBJ2-7|.|15
CASSLGSGGEGEQYF
TGTGCCAGCAGCTTAGGTAGCGGGGGGGAAGGCGAGCAGTACTTC
>.|TRBV29-1|TRBJ1-2|.|14
CSVEAPDRVYGYTF
TGCAGCGTTGAAGCCCCGGACAGAGTCTATGGCTACACCTTC
>TRBD1|TRBV4-1|TRBJ2-3|.|16
CASSPYDRGNTDTQYF
TGCGCCAGCAGCCCTTACGACAGGGGTAACACAGATACGCAGTATTTT
>.|TRBV5-1|TRBJ2-1|.|15
CASSQQGVGYNEQFF
TGCGCCAGCAGCCAACAAGGGGTGGGATACAATGAGCAGTTCTTC
>TRBD1|TRBV10-3|TRBJ1-1|.|17
CAVKGGRDRALGTEAFF
TGTGCCGTTAAAGGGGGCCGCGACAGGGCGTTAGGCACTGAAGCTTTCTTT
>.|TRBV7-2|TRBJ1-1|.|13
CASSFSGQTEAFF
TGTGCCAGCAGCTTTTCAGGTCAGACTGAAGCTTTCTTT
>.|TRBV2|TRBJ1-2|.|13
CASSEGTAGGYTF
TGTGCCAGCAGTGAAGGGACCGCGGGGGGCTACACCTTC
>TRBD1|TRBV18|TRBJ1-6|.|17
CASSPGTGGSYNSPLHF
TGTGCCAGCTCACCGGGAACAGGGGGCTCCTATAATTCACCCCTCCACTTT
>.|TRBV25-1|TRBJ1-2|.|16
CASSASGHGWNYGYTF
TGTGCCAGCAGTGCCTCAGGACACGGTTGGAACTATGGCTACACCTTC
>TRBD2|TRBV6-5|TRBJ2-2|few|15
CASSRTSIRSGELFF
TGTGCCAGCAGTCGGACTAGTATTAGATCCGGGGAGCTGTTTTTT
>.|TRBV4-3|TRBJ1-6|.|16
CASSQDRAGENSPLHF
TGCGCCAGCAGCCAAGATCGGGCAGGGGAGAATTCACCCCTCCACTTT
>TRBD1|TRBV28|TRBJ1-2|.|14
CASSLTGATYGYTF
TGTGCCAGCAGTTTAACAGGGGCTACCTATGGCTACACCTTC
>.|TRBV12-3/TRBV12-4|TRBJ1-5|.|12
CASSFSHQPQHF
TGTGCCAGCAGTTTCTCCCATCAGCCCCAGCATTTT
>.|TRBV5-8|TRBJ2-1|.|15
CASSLGQGRLNEQFF
TGTGCCAGCAGCTTGGGCCAGGGTAGGCTCAATGAGCAGTTCTTC
>TRBD1|TRBV18|TRBJ1-5|.|16
CASSQGTGNSNQPQHF
TGTGCCAGCTCACAGGGGACAGGTAATAGCAATCAGCCCCAGCATTTT
>.|TRBV18|TRBJ1-5|.|16
CASSLGAATSNQPQHF
TGTGCCAGCTCACTTGGGGCAGCAACAAGCAATCAGCCCCAGCATTTT
>TRBD2|TRBV5-1|TRBJ2-2|.|16
CASSPPSGGRAGELFF
TGCGCCAGCAGCCCACCTAGCGGGGGAAGGGCCGGGGAGCTGTTTTTT
>TRBD1|TRBV24-1|TRBJ2-5|.|15
CATSDGRQGQETQYF
TGTGCCACCAGTGATGGGAGACAGGGGCAAGAGACCCAGTACTTC
>TRBD1|TRBV2|TRBJ1-4|.|15
CASSDFGTEDEKLFF
TGTGCCAGCAGTGATTTTGGGACAGAGGATGAAAAACTGTTTTTT
>TRBD1|TRBV5-4|TRBJ2-6|.|17
CASSRDRGTSGANVLTF
TGTGCCAGCAGCCGGGACAGGGGCACCTCTGGGGCCAACGTCCTGACTTTC
>TRBD1|TRBV7-2|TRBJ2-5|.|15
CASSVRTGVQETQYF
TGTGCCAGCAGCGTAAGAACAGGGGTCCAAGAGACCCAGTACTTC
>.|TRBV27|TRBJ2-7|once|15
CASSFSTSGFDEQYF
TGTGCCAGCAGTTTTTCCACGTCAGGGTTTGACGAGCAGTACTTC
>.|TRBV6-5|TRBJ1-2|.|15
CASRDLSGNVGGYTF
TGTGCCAGCCGCGACCTAAGCGGTAATGTCGGTGGCTACACCTTC
>.|TRBV6-6|TRBJ1-5|.|15
CASRGGRGTNQPQHF
TGTGCCAGCCGCGGGGGCAGGGGTACCAATCAGCCCCAGCATTTT
>.|TRBV28|TRBJ2-2|.|13
CASSLLATGELFF
TGTGCCAGCAGTTTGCTAGCTACCGGGGAGCTGTTTTTT
>.|TRBV7-6|TRBJ2-5|.|15
CASSLETGAGETQYF
TGTGCCAGCAGCTTAGAGACAGGCGCCGGCGAGACCCAGTACTTC